The rows below give T cell receptor beta chains drawn from one sample of a study of identical twins. TCRdb reprocessed the 5' RACE reads with MiXCR, giving one entry per CDR3 protein. The sample lists some 1,700,000 distinct CDR3 sequences, around a third occurring once. The source material was cord blood. The receptors originated from a newborn girl in good health. The CDR3 runs from the conserved cysteine through the conserved F or W. The D gene is left open where the match is weak. Some rows have no size entry. The others give once, few or many, or a class for an expanded clone.

>TRBJ2-3|TRBV7-2|-|many
TGTGCCAGCAGCCTAGGACCTAACACAGATACGCAGTATTTT
CASSLGPNTDTQYF
>TRBJ2-5|TRBV6-5|-|few
TGTGCCAGCAGCTCGAGCGGTAACAATGAGCAGTACTTC
CASSSSGNNEQYF
>TRBJ1-2|TRBV25-1|-|-
TGTGCCAGCAGTGCCCGGGACGGTAACTATGGCTACACCTTC
CASSARDGNYGYTF
>TRBJ1-5|TRBV5-1|-|-
TGCGCCAGCAGGCAAGGAGAAGGAAGCAATCAGCCCCAGCATTTT
CASRQGEGSNQPQHF
>TRBJ2-4|TRBV7-2|-|-
TGTGCCAGCAGCTATAGGGACAAAAACATTCAGTACTTC
CASSYRDKNIQYF
>TRBJ2-3|TRBV2|-|-
TGTGCCAGCAGTGAAGAGACCTACACAGATACGCAGTATTTT
CASSEETYTDTQYF
>TRBJ2-7|TRBV20-1|TRBD2|-
TGCAGTGCTAGAGATGATGGACTAGCGATTTACGAGCAGTACTTC
CSARDDGLAIYEQYF
>TRBJ2-3|TRBV4-2|-|-
TGTGCCAGCAGCCAAGATACGACAGATACGCAGTATTTT
CASSQDTTDTQYF
>TRBJ1-2|TRBV3-1|TRBD1|-
TGTGCCAGCAGCCAAGAAAGGGGGCCAAGTGGCTACACCTTC
CASSQERGPSGYTF
>TRBJ2-7|TRBV25-1|TRBD2|-
TGTGCCAGCAGTGAATCTACTAGCGGGAGGTGGGGGCAGTACTTC
CASSESTSGRWGQYF
>TRBJ1-2|TRBV10-3|-|-
TGTGCCATCAGTGGGGGGCACGGCTACACCTTC
CAISGGHGYTF
>TRBJ1-2|TRBV7-8|-|-
TGTGCCAGCAGCACCACAGCTACTGGCGGCTACACCTTC
CASSTTATGGYTF
>TRBJ2-1|TRBV6-6|-|-
TGTGCCACTTCGGGGGGCTCCTACAATGGGCAGTTCTTC
CATSGGSYNGQFF
>TRBJ2-5|TRBV4-2|-|few
TGTGCCAGCAGCCAAGTTACCCGACAGGTCCAAGAGACCCAGTACTTC
CASSQVTRQVQETQYF
>TRBJ2-3|TRBV11-2|-|-
TGTGCCAGCAGCCCCATTAGCGGAGACACAGATACGCAGTATTTT
CASSPISGDTDTQYF
>TRBJ2-7|TRBV5-1|-|few
TGCGCCAGCAGCTACGGGACTCTTTACGAGCAGTACTTC
CASSYGTLYEQYF
>TRBJ2-3|TRBV11-3|-|-
TGTGCCAGCAGCTCCGGGACGTTGAGCACAGATACGCAGTATTTT
CASSSGTLSTDTQYF
>TRBJ1-6|TRBV18|-|-
TGTGCCAGCTCACCACCGGGACCGGTTGGTAGTTCACCCCTCCACTTT
CASSPPGPVGSSPLHF